The present T cell receptor beta chain was sequenced within a study of cytotoxic CD8 clonotypes in ibrutinib-treated CLL. General study findings and limits: Sampling time points were not equivalent between sustained-remission and progressing patients. Under treatment, the uncommon public clonotypes either contracted or remained stable.

Only in-frame clones appear in the TCRdb table, and some are missing; sequencing was by immunoSEQ multiplex PCR. The data hold about 200,000 clones, with more than 65% observed a single time. Genomic DNA in an amount of about 2 micrograms was extracted from cryopreserved PBMCs and used for the preparation of TCR beta libraries. Germline V lookup: CDR1 SGHNT, CDR2 YYREEE (reference sequence). The CDR3 has 15 residues. The trim removed 4 bases at V and 8 bases at J, leaving 12 bases unmatched. Concerning this clone itself: Its antigen is as yet unknown.

This TCR derives from a human donor with chronic lymphocytic leukemia. The sample in question was PBMCs, obtained after 12 months of ibrutinib treatment. The rearrangement joins TRBV5-4 to TRBJ1-2; the match to TRBD1 covers 9 bases. In DNA form, the CDR3 reads TGTGCCAGCAGCGCCGACAGGGGGAGGCAAGGAGGCTACACCTTC. It is translated as CASSADRGRQGGYTF.